This T cell receptor (beta chain) was observed in a study of T cells in localized non-small cell lung cancer. The data were produced by immunoSEQ multiplex PCR, yet TCRdb's version contains in-frame clones alone and is incomplete. The data hold roughly 30,000 clones, with over 85% observed a single time. On this clone: Its specificity is unknown.

Findings and caveats of the study: Uninvolved neighboring lung showed the greatest T cell clonality, exceeding tumor. Appearing in adjacent lung were a median approximately 57 of the top 100 tumor clones. Overall survival was longer when the density of T cells in the blood was higher. Sequencing, confined to only one tumor region, leaves heterogeneity possible.

The TCR comes from a woman aged 18 to 50 with stage I lung adenocarcinoma. The sample in question was peripheral blood, obtained before any cancer treatment.

In DNA, the CDR3 is TGTGCCAGCAGCCTGGATTGGACAACATTAGAGACCCAGTACTTC. Encoded protein: CASSLDWTTLETQYF. J is TRBJ2-5 and V is TRBV7-2; TRBD1 might be the D (5 bases). The CDR3 has 15 residues. In germline, CDR1 is SGHTA, CDR2 FQGNSA. V was trimmed by 5 bases and J by 4 bases, leaving 17 bases between them. The whole variable domain, remainder taken from reference TRBV7-2 and TRBJ2-5, is GAGVSQSPSNKVTEKGKDVELRCDPISGHTALYWYRQSLGQGLEFLIYFQGNSAPDKSGLPSDRFSAERTGGSVSTLTIQRTQQEDSAVYLCASSLDWTTLETQYFGPGTRLLVL.